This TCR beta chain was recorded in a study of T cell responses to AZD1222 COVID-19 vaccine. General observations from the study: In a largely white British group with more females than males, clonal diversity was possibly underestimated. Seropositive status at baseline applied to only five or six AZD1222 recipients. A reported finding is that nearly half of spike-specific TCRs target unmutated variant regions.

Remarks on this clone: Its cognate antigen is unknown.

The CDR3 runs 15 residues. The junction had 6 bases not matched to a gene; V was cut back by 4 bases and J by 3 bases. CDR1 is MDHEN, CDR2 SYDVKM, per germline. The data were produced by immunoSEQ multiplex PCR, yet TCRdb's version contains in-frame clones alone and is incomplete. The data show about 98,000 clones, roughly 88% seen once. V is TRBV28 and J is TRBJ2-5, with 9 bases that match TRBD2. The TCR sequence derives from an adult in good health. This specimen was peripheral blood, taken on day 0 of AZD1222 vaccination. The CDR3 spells CASSWAGGIEETQYF. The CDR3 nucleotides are TGTGCCAGCAGTTGGGCGGGAGGGATTGAAGAGACCCAGTACTTC.